These 2 T cell receptor beta chains originate from one sample sequenced in a study of cytomegalovirus exposure and HLA in healthy donors. Primers included in the PCR were 60 Vbeta and 13 Jbeta primers. Generated by immunoSEQ multiplex PCR, the TCRdb table keeps only in-frame clones and is missing some. The table has around 190,000 clones, 87% seen once; the top ten hold under 1.2%. The sequencing input was PBMCs. The receptors were gathered from a boy aged 2 to 10 in good health and CMV-seronegative.

The J gene is TRBJ2-5, the V gene TRBV6-1; D is undetermined. CDR1 and CDR2 (germline): MNHNS, SASEGT. The ends were cut back, 0 bases at V and 2 bases at J, with 7 bases in the middle. This CDR3 has 14 residues. This CDR3 is CASSEALDQETQYF. CDR3 DNA sequence: TGTGCCAGCAGTGAAGCGTTAGATCAAGAGACCCAGTACTTC.

This clone was seen only once. V and J are TRBV6-1 and TRBJ2-7, with a weak D call TRBD2 (5 bases). The germline CDR1 and CDR2 sequences are MNHNS and SASEGT. Trimming took off 10 bases at V and 3 bases at J, with 13 bases between the two ends. The CDR3 is made up of 12 amino acids. CDR3 sequence (DNA): TGTGCCACCTCCGGACTGTACTACGAGCAGTACTTC. It specifies CATSGLYYEQYF.